These T cell receptor beta chains were read from a single sample in a study of shared clonotypes between healthy human individuals. The assay was immunoSEQ multiplex PCR, and TCRdb's table has in-frame clones only and misses some. In the table there are around 2,000,000 clones, about 95% of which are singletons. The sample was naive CD8+ T cells sorted from blood. All receptors come from a man between 18 and 29 years old in good health. The CDR3 runs from the conserved cysteine through the conserved F or W. D genes are given only for firm matches. Size values are once, few and many counts, or a class for expanded clones, and some rows have none.

V,J,length,D,size,DNA,CDR3
TRBV6-5,TRBJ2-5,14,NA,NA,TGTGCCAGCAGTTACTCGAGAGGGGCGGAGACCCAGTACTTC,CASSYSRGAETQYF
TRBV4-2,TRBJ1-1,15,NA,NA,TGTGCCAGCAGCCAGGAAGGCGCCATGAACACTGAAGCTTTCTTT,CASSQEGAMNTEAFF
TRBV11-2,TRBJ2-7,14,TRBD1,NA,TGTGCCAGCAGCTTCGAAACAGGGGGGTACGAGCAGTACTTC,CASSFETGGYEQYF
TRBV5-4,TRBJ2-3,12,NA,NA,TGTGCCAGCCACGGAGTGGGGGATACGCAGTATTTT,CASHGVGDTQYF
TRBV6-6,TRBJ1-5,16,NA,NA,TGTGCCAGCAGTGGGACCGGGCGGGAGGGCAATCAGCCCCAGCATTTT,CASSGTGREGNQPQHF
TRBV7-9,TRBJ2-5,12,NA,NA,TGTGCCAGCAGCCAGCCAACGACGACCCAGTACTTC,CASSQPTTTQYF
TRBV6-5,TRBJ2-7,15,NA,NA,TGTGCCAGCAGTTACTCTCGCCAGAGGGCCTACGAGCAGTACTTC,CASSYSRQRAYEQYF
TRBV7-8,TRBJ1-6,16,NA,NA,TGTGCCAGCAGCTTGGGAAGCCCCGGGGGCCGTTCACCCCTCCACTTT,CASSLGSPGGRSPLHF
TRBV27,TRBJ2-7,15,TRBD1,NA,TGTGCCAGCAGTTTGGGGACAGGGATTATCTACGAGCAGTACTTC,CASSLGTGIIYEQYF
TRBV11-3,TRBJ2-1,12,TRBD1,NA,TGTGCCAGCAGCTTAGGGGACAGTCGGCAGTTCTTC,CASSLGDSRQFF
TRBV4-1,TRBJ2-7,16,TRBD2,NA,TGCGCCAGCAGCCAAGCTAACCTAGCGGGAGGGAACGAGCAGTACTTC,CASSQANLAGGNEQYF
TRBV9,TRBJ2-1,14,TRBD1,NA,TGTGCCAGCAGCGATCGGGACAGCTGGAATGAGCAGTTCTTC,CASSDRDSWNEQFF
TRBV9,TRBJ2-5,17,NA,NA,TGTGCCAGCAGCGTAGGATTCACTACCTTAGGAGGAGAGACCCAGTACTTC,CASSVGFTTLGGETQYF
TRBV28,TRBJ2-3,12,NA,NA,TGTGCCAGCAGTTGGGGCACAGATACGCAGTATTTT,CASSWGTDTQYF
TRBV30,TRBJ1-5,14,NA,NA,TGTGCCTGGAGTGAGGGGCAGGGGAGACAGCCCCAGCATTTT,CAWSEGQGRQPQHF
TRBV27,TRBJ1-1,14,TRBD1,NA,TGTGCCAGCAGTAACACAGGGGTTTACACTGAAGCTTTCTTT,CASSNTGVYTEAFF
TRBV5-8,TRBJ2-1,14,NA,NA,TGTGCCAGCAGCTTGGCAGGTAGCGACAATGAGCAGTTCTTC,CASSLAGSDNEQFF
TRBV6-5,TRBJ1-2,14,TRBD1,NA,TGTGCCAGCAGCTCTGACAGGGATGGGGCTTCTCTCACCTTC,CASSSDRDGASLTF
TRBV27,TRBJ1-1,13,NA,NA,TGTGCCAGCAGTTTATGGGTCGGCACTGAAGCTTTCTTT,CASSLWVGTEAFF
TRBV29-1,TRBJ2-2,13,NA,NA,TGCAGCGGATCGGACGTAAGCACCGGGGAGCTGTTTTTT,CSGSDVSTGELFF
TRBV19,TRBJ1-5,14,NA,NA,TGTGCCAGTAGCCCCGAAGGGGTGGTTCAGCCCCAGCATTTT,CASSPEGVVQPQHF
TRBV7-9,TRBJ2-7,14,TRBD1,once,TGTGCCAGCAGACACCGGGACAGCCCCTACGAGCAGTACTTC,CASRHRDSPYEQYF
TRBV27,TRBJ2-3,16,NA,NA,TGTGCCAGCAGTTTTGGCACACTGGAAAACACAGATACGCAGTATTTT,CASSFGTLENTDTQYF
TRBV7-6,TRBJ2-1,14,NA,NA,TGTGCCAGCAGCCCGGGGACTTATCCGCCTGAGCAGTTCTTC,CASSPGTYPPEQFF
TRBV7-9,TRBJ2-3,15,NA,NA,TGTGCCAGCAGCGTACCGGGGGTAGAAAAAGATACGCAGTATTTT,CASSVPGVEKDTQYF
TRBV30,TRBJ1-5,13,TRBD1,NA,TGTGCCTGGAGTGTCGACCCCACAGGGGCCCAGCATTTT,CAWSVDPTGAQHF
TRBV15,TRBJ2-7,13,NA,NA,TGTGCCACCAGCGGGACACGGGTCGACGAGCAGTACTTC,CATSGTRVDEQYF
TRBV6-1,TRBJ2-7,10,NA,NA,TGTGCCAGCAGTGATGTGGAGCAGTACTTC,CASSDVEQYF
TRBV7-9,TRBJ2-7,16,TRBD1,NA,TGTGCCAGCAGCTTAGGACAGGGGCTTAAGGAGCACGAGCAGTACTTC,CASSLGQGLKEHEQYF
TRBV5-4,TRBJ2-2,15,NA,NA,TGTGCCAGCAGTCCCTCATTGGGGGACACCGGGGAGCTGTTTTTT,CASSPSLGDTGELFF
TRBV30,TRBJ2-2,18,NA,NA,TGTGCCTGGAGTTTGGGATCAGGGGAGTGGGGGAGCACCGGGGAGCTGTTTTTT,CAWSLGSGEWGSTGELFF
TRBV10-1,TRBJ2-1,15,TRBD2,NA,TGCGCCAGCAGTGAATTGGCGGGAGAGGCTAATGAGCAGTTCTTC,CASSELAGEANEQFF
TRBV30,TRBJ1-4,10,NA,NA,TGTGCCTGGAGAGGGGGAAAACTGTTTTTT,CAWRGGKLFF
TRBV6-1,TRBJ2-7,12,NA,NA,TGTGCCAGCAGTACTTGGAGGGATGAGCAGTACTTC,CASSTWRDEQYF
TRBV15,TRBJ2-7,13,NA,NA,TGTGCCACCAGCAGGACGGAAGATTACGAGCAGTACTTC,CATSRTEDYEQYF
TRBV5-4,TRBJ1-1,15,NA,once,TGTGCCAGCAGCTTGGCGGGATACTTAAACACTGAAGCTTTCTTT,CASSLAGYLNTEAFF
TRBV7-8,TRBJ2-1,14,NA,NA,TGTGCCAGCAGCGCCGACAGTAAGGTATGGGAGCAGTTCTTC,CASSADSKVWEQFF
TRBV14,TRBJ2-1,15,NA,once,TGTGCCAGCAGCCAATGGAAGAGCTCCTACAATGAGCAGTTCTTC,CASSQWKSSYNEQFF
TRBV7-9,TRBJ2-7,14,NA,NA,TGTGCCAGCAGCTTAGCGGACACCCCCTACGAGCAGTACTTC,CASSLADTPYEQYF
TRBV15,TRBJ2-7,12,NA,NA,TGTGCCACCAGCAGAGATGTACGGGAGCATGACTTC,CATSRDVREHDF
TRBV19,TRBJ1-2,13,NA,NA,TGTGCCAGTAGTCTGGTCTTTATGGACGGCTACACCTTC,CASSLVFMDGYTF